This T cell receptor beta chain is from a study of blood T cells in healthy people across ages. Primed by a sample-barcoded 5' primer and a J-beta primer mix, a second PCR proceeded for about 6 to 12 cycles. MiXCR, run by TCRdb on the 5' RACE reads, gives a single entry per CDR3 protein. In the table there are 600,000 or so distinct CDR3 sequences, 25% to 35% of which are singletons. This clonotype was picked up many times. Its antigen is unidentified. Study-level points and caveats: Shifts in expanded clonotypes may have been confounded by donor CMV status, which was unknown.

V dropped 2 bases and J dropped 0 bases, with 13 bases sitting between them. Per the germline V gene, CDR1 is SNHLY and CDR2 is FYNNEI. The CDR3 sequence is 16 residues long. The clonotype originates from a woman of 80 years or more in good health. Sequencing input: blood. This chain connects TRBV2 to TRBJ1-2, with no clear D. The CDR3: CASSERQAPTNYGYTF. CDR3 coding DNA: TGTGCCAGCAGTGAAAGGCAGGCCCCCACTAACTATGGCTACACCTTC.